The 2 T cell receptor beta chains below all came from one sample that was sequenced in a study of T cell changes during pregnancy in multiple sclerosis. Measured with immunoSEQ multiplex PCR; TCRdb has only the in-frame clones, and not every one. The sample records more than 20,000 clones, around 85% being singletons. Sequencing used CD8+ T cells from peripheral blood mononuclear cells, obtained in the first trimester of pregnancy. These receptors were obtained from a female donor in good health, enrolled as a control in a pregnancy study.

The CDR3 region has the DNA TGTGCCAGCAGGTTTGGAGGGGCCTACGAGCAGTACTTC. Amino acid sequence: CASRFGGAYEQYF. V gene TRBV7-2 combines with J gene TRBJ2-7; D is perhaps TRBD2 (6 bases). The CDR3 is 13 amino acids. Trimming cost V 6 bases and J 2 bases, with 11 bases left between them. Germline V CDR1 and CDR2: SGHTA, FQGNSA. Using reference TRBV7-2 and TRBJ2-7 for the parts outside the CDR3, the full variable domain is GAGVSQSPSNKVTEKGKDVELRCDPISGHTALYWYRQSLGQGLEFLIYFQGNSAPDKSGLPSDRFSAERTGGSVSTLTIQRTQQEDSAVYLCASRFGGAYEQYFGPGTRLTVT.

Here the CDR3 reads CASSLAGSSGRYEQYF. CDR3 sequence (DNA): TGTGCCAGCAGCTTAGCGGGGTCTAGCGGGCGCTACGAGCAGTACTTC. The chain uses TRBV7-2 and TRBJ2-7; TRBD2 agrees at 8 bases. Germline lookup yields CDR1 SGHTA and CDR2 FQGNSA. V dropped 0 bases and J dropped 3; count of bases not matched to a gene: 7. The length of the CDR3 is 16 residues.